The subject of this entry is one TCR beta chain. What it binds is not known. As for time point: healthy volunteer bleed at 2 weeks. Blood, whole and unfractionated, served as the source for total RNA extraction. The data were taken from a study of human T cells and chemical hapten exposure. About the research overall: Mainly, slight library volume differences in the pool made TCR yields vary.

General study points: No alteration of TCRs above 1 in 1000 frequency was seen with DPC sensitization.

Within the library, unique molecular identifiers were attached to each individual cDNA molecule. Per the original methods: Per-sample TCR counts ranged from about 23,224 to 690,600, median 95,638. TCRdb ran MiXCR on the RACE reads and lists one entry per CDR3 protein. These V and J calls derive from TCRdb rather than the authors' analysis. The repertoire includes roughly 130,000 distinct CDR3 sequences, more than 7.5% of them detected once, and around 1.9% sits in the top ten. The CDR3 extends over 16 amino acids. Trimming took off 2 bases at V and 2 bases at J, with 12 bases between the two ends. Looked up from germline, CDR1 is MNHNY and CDR2 is SVGAGI (reference sequence).

The source of this sequence is a male donor in good health. Some clones in this sample may be carry-over from other donors' samples. The chain carries TRBV6-6 and TRBJ2-2; a possible D gene is TRBD1 (5 bases). Sequencing input: whole blood. CDR3 sequence reads: CASSYGAGPNTGELFF. CDR3 nucleotide sequence: TGTGCCAGCAGTTACGGGGCAGGGCCCAACACCGGGGAGCTGTTTTTT.